This T cell receptor (beta chain) originates from a study of regulatory T cells in long-lasting Graves disease. General study findings and limits: Favoring TRBV28, TRBJ1-2 and TRBJ2-5 was a feature seen in persistent disease.

The CDR3 loop spans 12 amino acids. Trimming took 6 bases from V and 7 from J, leaving 10 bases between them. Germline V gene sequence: CDR1 MDHEN, CDR2 SYDVKM. This clonotype was found many times. The antigen is unknown. According to the study, TCR beta libraries were built with iRepertoire HTBI primers and CDR3-region Arm-PCR. TCRdb used MiXCR to reprocess the multiplex PCR reads, holding one entry per CDR3 protein. The sample records 680,000 or so distinct CDR3 sequences, roughly 15% being singletons. Specified time point: newly diagnosed GD, antithyroid drugs for less than 3 months. Researchers made the TCR library from RNA that was extracted from PBMCs. Graves' disease diagnosis used American Thyroid Association guidelines. The same specimen was also included in a second study, on T cells in Graves' hyperthyroidism and ophthalmopathy.

This sequence originates from a woman in her twenties or thirties with Graves disease. The specimen comprised peripheral blood mononuclear cells (PBMCs), sampled at new diagnosis, from a patient treated with antithyroid drugs. This chain uses TRBV28 with TRBJ1-5, with D possibly being TRBD1 (5 bases). Here the CDR3 reads CASRERDQPQHF. The CDR3, as DNA: TGTGCCAGCAGGGAAAGGGACCAGCCCCAGCATTTT.